These 2 T cell receptor beta chains were all obtained from the same sample, sequenced in a study of T cell responses to AZD1222 COVID-19 vaccine (dated by TCRdb to the early 2020s). Libraries were made using the immunoSEQ multiplex PCR assay. Not all clones reach the TCRdb copy of this immuneACCESS table, which keeps in-frame sequences only. Checked studies attribute under half of the gap to unresolved V genes and leave the rest unexplained. Present in this sample are some 120,000 clones, about 90% of which were seen just once. The ten most abundant clones make up about 8% of the sample. This specimen's time point label, interpreted: about 28 days (+/-7) after the second vaccine dose. Material: peripheral blood, obtained 28 days after the second AZD1222 dose. Receptors originate from an adult who received the AZD1222 COVID-19 vaccine.

The chain combines TRBV7-9 with TRBJ2-2, with 9 nucleotides matching TRBD2. The CDR3 runs 15 residues. CDR1 SEHNR and CDR2 FQNEAQ come from the germline V gene (reference sequence). J lost 6 bases, V lost 0 bases, and 2 bases had no gene match. CDR3 residues: CASSLALAGAGELFF. The CDR3 nucleotides are TGTGCCAGCAGCTTAGCATTAGCGGGAGCCGGGGAGCTGTTTTTT. Complete variable domain (other parts from reference TRBV7-9 and TRBJ2-2): DTGVSQNPRHKITKRGQNVTFRCDPISEHNRLYWYRQTLGQGPEFLTYFQNEAQLEKSRLLSDRFSAERPKGSFSTLEIQRTEQGDSAMYLCASSLALAGAGELFFGEGSRLTVL.

J is TRBJ1-4 and V is TRBV15; D is unclear. The CDR3 sequence is 14 residues long. The V and J ends lost 0 bases and 10 bases respectively, with 12 bases between them. CDR1 LNHNV and CDR2 YYDKDF come from the germline V gene (reference sequence). CDR3 in DNA: TGTGCCACCAGCAGAGAGAAACTCGTGGGAAAACTGTTTTTT. Its protein is CATSREKLVGKLFF.